This TCR beta chain was sequenced for a study of T cell responses to AZD1222 COVID-19 vaccine. Germline CDR1 SGHAT, CDR2 FQNNGV. The V and J ends lost 2 bases and 6 bases, in that order; junction bases with no gene match: 6. CDR3 length equals 15 residues. Remarks on this clone: Antigen specificity is unknown.

Findings of the study overall: Close to half of spike-specific TCRs reportedly recognize unmutated variant regions.

Assay: immunoSEQ multiplex PCR; the TCRdb copy retains only in-frame clones and omits some. Found here are fewer than 110,000 clones, about nine tenths of them singletons; the top ten hold approximately 4%. The source material was peripheral blood, sampled on day 0 of AZD1222 vaccination. This sequence joins TRBV11-2 and TRBJ2-2, with TRBD1 identical over 7 bases. The sequence came from an adult in good health. In DNA form, the CDR3 reads TGTGCCAGCAGCTTACAGGGGGTAGGGGCCGGGGAGCTGTTTTTT. Encoded protein: CASSLQGVGAGELFF.